The rows below give T cell receptor beta chains drawn from one sample of a study of response to subunit inactivated influenza vaccine. In TCRdb, the RT-PCR reads were re-called with MiXCR into one record per CDR3 protein. In the table there are around 850,000 distinct CDR3 sequences, approximately 17% of which are singletons. The material sequenced was PBMCs from blood, taken approximately 5 days after vaccination. The receptors originated from a man aged 50-60 years who received an inactivated influenza vaccine. Both conserved end residues are part of each CDR3. A D gene is named only where the DNA matches it firmly. Clone size is not always given. Where it is, it says once, few, many or a class for expanded clones.

few	TRBV20-1	TRBJ2-3	12	.	TGCAGTGCCACGCGGGAAACAGATACGCAGTATTTT	CSATRETDTQYF
.	TRBV5-1	TRBJ2-2	15	.	TGCGCCAGCAGCTTGGAGCCCCCCAACACCGGGGAGCTGTTTTTT	CASSLEPPNTGELFF
.	TRBV5-5	TRBJ1-2	16	TRBD1	TGTGCCAGCAGCTATGGGACAGGGTCCTCACTTTCAGGCTACACCTTC	CASSYGTGSSLSGYTF
many	TRBV5-1	TRBJ2-5	14	.	TGCGCCAGCAGCCCTCCTGGGGGACAAGAGACCCAGTACTTC	CASSPPGGQETQYF
many	TRBV29-1	TRBJ2-5	10	.	TGCAGCGTTGTCGATGAGACCCAGTACTTC	CSVVDETQYF
few	TRBV5-1	TRBJ2-2	14	.	TGCGCCAGCAGCCTCCTCCCTGGCACCGGGGAGCTGTTTTTT	CASSLLPGTGELFF
.	TRBV7-2	TRBJ1-2	13	.	TGTGCCAGCAGCGCCTTATTGGGTTATGGCTACACCTTC	CASSALLGYGYTF
.	TRBV5-1	TRBJ2-1	17	TRBD2	TGCGCCAGCAGCCGATTACTAGCGGGAGAGAGGTCGGTTGAGCAGTTCTTC	CASSRLLAGERSVEQFF
.	TRBV7-2	TRBJ2-7	14	.	TGTGCCAGCAGCCAACCCGGGGGAACCTACGAGCAGTACTTC	CASSQPGGTYEQYF
.	TRBV15	TRBJ1-2	15	TRBD1	TGTGCCACCAGCAGGCCGGGACAGGGTATTTATGGCTACACCTTC	CATSRPGQGIYGYTF
.	TRBV7-2	TRBJ2-7	16	TRBD1	TGTGCCAGCAGCCGGGGAGTCGGGACAGGTGACTACGAGCAGTACTTC	CASSRGVGTGDYEQYF
few	TRBV27	TRBJ2-7	13	TRBD1	TGTGCCAGCAGTTTATCGGGAACAGGGGGCAAGTACTTC	CASSLSGTGGKYF
.	TRBV7-8	TRBJ2-1	15	TRBD2	TGTGCCAGCAGCCCACTACTAGCGGGAGTTGTCGAGCAGTTCTTC	CASSPLLAGVVEQFF
.	TRBV12-3/TRBV12-4	TRBJ1-2	15	.	TGTGCCAGCAGTACCGCGGCACCTAATAACTATGGCTACACCTTC	CASSTAAPNNYGYTF
few	TRBV11-2	TRBJ2-7	16	.	TGTGCCAGCAGCTCCACACCTAGGGGGGGAGGGTACGAGCAGTACTTC	CASSSTPRGGGYEQYF
.	TRBV20-1	TRBJ1-5	15	.	TGCAGTGCCCTAGCCGGGCAGGGAAGCAATCAGCCCCAGCATTTT	CSALAGQGSNQPQHF
.	TRBV9	TRBJ2-5	14	.	TGTGCCAGCAGCGAGGGGGGAGGAAGAGAGACCCAGTACTTC	CASSEGGGRETQYF
.	TRBV7-2	TRBJ2-3	16	TRBD2	TGTGCCAGCAGCCCAATGGGGCGGGGGGCTGGGGATACGCAGTATTTT	CASSPMGRGAGDTQYF
few	TRBV7-9	TRBJ2-3	16	.	TGTGCCAGCAGGGAGCTAGCCACTTCCACCACAGATACGCAGTATTTT	CASRELATSTTDTQYF
.	TRBV20-1	TRBJ2-7	13	.	TGCAGTGCTAGAGATTCGGGAACCTACGAGCAGTACTTC	CSARDSGTYEQYF
.	TRBV7-2	TRBJ2-2	15	.	TGTGCCAGCAGCTTAGACAGGCCGGGGGACGGGGAGCTGTTTTTT	CASSLDRPGDGELFF
.	TRBV28	TRBJ2-1	20	TRBD2	TGTGCCAGCAGTCACTTTCCAAGAGTCCGGCGGGAGGGCTCCTACAATGAGCAGTTCTTC	CASSHFPRVRREGSYNEQFF
.	TRBV10-3	TRBJ1-5	14	.	TGTGCCATCAGTGATCTACAGGGTGATCAGCCCCAGCATTTT	CAISDLQGDQPQHF
few	TRBV12-3/TRBV12-4	TRBJ2-3	16	.	TGTGCCAGCAGTTTATTTGGGGGGGCCCTCCCAGATACGCAGTATTTT	CASSLFGGALPDTQYF
few	TRBV9	TRBJ2-7	15	TRBD2	TGTGCCAGCAGCCCTCGACTAGCGATTGATTACGAGCAGTACTTC	CASSPRLAIDYEQYF
.	TRBV20-1	TRBJ2-1	16	TRBD2	TGCAGTGCTAGGAGGCGGGGGGGCAGCTCCTACAATGAGCAGTTCTTC	CSARRRGGSSYNEQFF
.	TRBV4-3	TRBJ2-7	18	TRBD2	TGCGCCAGCAGCCCCGGGCTAGCGGGAGGGCCAAACTACTACGAGCAGTACTTC	CASSPGLAGGPNYYEQYF
.	TRBV6-2/TRBV6-3	TRBJ2-7	16	.	TGTGCCAGCAGTTCCCCCGCAGCGCTTAGAACCTACGAGCAGTACTTC	CASSSPAALRTYEQYF
.	TRBV21-1	TRBJ2-7	16	.	TGTGCCAGCAGCAAAGACTCGGCAGGGGGCCCCTACGAGCAGTACTTC	CASSKDSAGGPYEQYF
.	TRBV4-1	TRBJ2-5	15	TRBD1	TGCGCCAGCAGCCAAACCAGGACAGGGATCGAGACCCAGTACTTC	CASSQTRTGIETQYF
few	TRBV18	TRBJ1-3	15	.	TGTGCCAGCTCGACAGGAGGGATTTCTGGAAACACCATATATTTT	CASSTGGISGNTIYF
.	TRBV2	TRBJ2-2	14	.	TGTGCCAGCAGGAGGGACCTGAACACCGGGGAGCTGTTTTTT	CASRRDLNTGELFF
.	TRBV19	TRBJ2-7	15	.	TGTGCCAGTAGTAGTCTCGACGGAGAATACTACGAGCAGTACTTC	CASSSLDGEYYEQYF
.	TRBV27	TRBJ2-1	15	TRBD2	TGTGCCAGCAGCCCGCTAGCGGGAGGTCAACATGAGCAGTTCTTC	CASSPLAGGQHEQFF
.	TRBV14	TRBJ2-7	15	TRBD2	TGTGCCAGCAGCCAAGCTAGCGGGACGTACTACGAGCAGTACTTC	CASSQASGTYYEQYF
.	TRBV6-2/TRBV6-3	TRBJ2-1	14	TRBD2	TGTGCCAGCACCGGGACTAGAGCCTACAATGAGCAGTTCTTC	CASTGTRAYNEQFF
.	TRBV20-1	TRBJ1-2	15	.	TGCAGTGCTAGAGATCCGTCAACAGGGTCGAGGGGCTACACCTTC	CSARDPSTGSRGYTF
.	TRBV5-1	TRBJ1-1	14	TRBD1	TGCGCCAGCAGCTTGACAGGGGATCACACTGAAGCTTTCTTT	CASSLTGDHTEAFF
.	TRBV27	TRBJ2-7	16	TRBD2	TGTGCCAGCAGTTTAAGTCTGTTAGCGGGACCGGGGGAGCAGTACTTC	CASSLSLLAGPGEQYF
few	TRBV7-9	TRBJ2-7	15	TRBD1	TGTGCCAGCAGCTCCGCCCCGACAGGGATGTACGAGCAGTACTTC	CASSSAPTGMYEQYF
few	TRBV7-2	TRBJ2-1	15	.	TGTGCCAGCAGCTTAGCGCAAATGACGTTGGATGAGCAGTTCTTC	CASSLAQMTLDEQFF
.	TRBV19	TRBJ2-2	16	.	TGTGCCACCACTTTTGGGCCAGTAGGGAACACCGGGGAGCTGTTTTTT	CATTFGPVGNTGELFF
few	TRBV5-1	TRBJ1-2	14	.	TGCGCCAGCAGCTTCCAACAGGGCGGCTATGGCTACACCTTC	CASSFQQGGYGYTF
.	TRBV9	TRBJ2-1	15	TRBD2	TGTGCCAGCAGCGTAGTAGCGGGGGCGTACAATGAGCAGTTCTTC	CASSVVAGAYNEQFF
.	TRBV4-3	TRBJ2-4	17	.	TGCGCCAGCAGCCAAGAGGGCACCAACTTAGCCAAAAACATTCAGTACTTC	CASSQEGTNLAKNIQYF
.	TRBV7-2	TRBJ1-5	14	.	TGTGCCAGCAGCTTTGGACAATCCGGGCAGCCCCAGCATTTT	CASSFGQSGQPQHF